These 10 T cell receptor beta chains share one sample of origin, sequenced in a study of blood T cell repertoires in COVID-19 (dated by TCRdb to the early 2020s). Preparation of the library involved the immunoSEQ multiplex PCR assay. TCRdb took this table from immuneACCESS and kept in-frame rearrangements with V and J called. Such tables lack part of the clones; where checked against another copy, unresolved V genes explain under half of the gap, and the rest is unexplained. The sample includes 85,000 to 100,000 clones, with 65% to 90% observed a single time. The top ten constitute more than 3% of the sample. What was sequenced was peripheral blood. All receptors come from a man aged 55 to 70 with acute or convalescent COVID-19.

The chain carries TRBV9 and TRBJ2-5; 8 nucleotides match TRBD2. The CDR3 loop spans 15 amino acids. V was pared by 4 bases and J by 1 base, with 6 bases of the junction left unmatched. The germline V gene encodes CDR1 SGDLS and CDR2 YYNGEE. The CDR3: CASSLSGSGQETQYF. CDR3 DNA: TGTGCCAGCAGCCTGAGCGGGAGCGGCCAAGAGACCCAGTACTTC. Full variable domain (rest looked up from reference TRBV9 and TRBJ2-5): DSGVTQTPKHLITATGQRVTLRCSPRSGDLSVYWYQQSLDQGLQFLIQYYNGEERAKGNILERFSAQQFPDLHSELNLSSLELGDSALYFCASSLSGSGQETQYFGPGTRLLVL.

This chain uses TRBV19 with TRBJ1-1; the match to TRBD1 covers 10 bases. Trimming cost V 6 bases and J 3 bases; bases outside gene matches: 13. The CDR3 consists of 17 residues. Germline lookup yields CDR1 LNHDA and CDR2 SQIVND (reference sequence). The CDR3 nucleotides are TGTGCCAGTAGACCGGGACAGGGGTTAGAGGGGTACACTGAAGCTTTCTTT. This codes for CASRPGQGLEGYTEAFF.

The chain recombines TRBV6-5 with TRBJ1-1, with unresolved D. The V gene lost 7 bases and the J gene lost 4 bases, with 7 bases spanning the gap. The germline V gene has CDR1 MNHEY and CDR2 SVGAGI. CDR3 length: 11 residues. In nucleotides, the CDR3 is TGTGCCAGCACCCTCGGCACTGAAGCTTTCTTT. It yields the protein CASTLGTEAFF.

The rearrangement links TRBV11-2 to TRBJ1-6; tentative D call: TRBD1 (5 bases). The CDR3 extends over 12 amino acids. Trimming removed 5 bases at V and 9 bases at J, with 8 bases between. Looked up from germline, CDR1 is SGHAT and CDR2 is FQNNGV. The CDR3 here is CASSPGGSPLHF. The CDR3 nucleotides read TGTGCCAGCAGCCCGGGGGGTTCACCCCTCCACTTT.

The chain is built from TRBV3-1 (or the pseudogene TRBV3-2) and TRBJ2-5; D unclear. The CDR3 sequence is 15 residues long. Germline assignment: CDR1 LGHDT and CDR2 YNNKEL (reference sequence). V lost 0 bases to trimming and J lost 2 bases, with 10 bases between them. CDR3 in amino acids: CASSQDKAYQETQYF. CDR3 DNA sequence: TGTGCCAGCAGCCAAGACAAAGCGTATCAAGAGACCCAGTACTTC.

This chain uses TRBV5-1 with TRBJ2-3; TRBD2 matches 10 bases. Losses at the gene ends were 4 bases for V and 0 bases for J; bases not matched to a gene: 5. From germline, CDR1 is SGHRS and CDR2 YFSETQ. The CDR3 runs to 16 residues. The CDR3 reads CASSLGLATSTDTQYF. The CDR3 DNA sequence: TGCGCCAGCAGCCTGGGACTAGCGACTAGCACAGATACGCAGTATTTT.

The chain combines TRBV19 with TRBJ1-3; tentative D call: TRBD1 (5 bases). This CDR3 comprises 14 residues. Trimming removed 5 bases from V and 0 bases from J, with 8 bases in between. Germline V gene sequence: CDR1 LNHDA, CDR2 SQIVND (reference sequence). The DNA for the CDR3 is TGTGCCAGTAGTCCGACAGCCTCTGGAAACACCATATATTTT. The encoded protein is CASSPTASGNTIYF.

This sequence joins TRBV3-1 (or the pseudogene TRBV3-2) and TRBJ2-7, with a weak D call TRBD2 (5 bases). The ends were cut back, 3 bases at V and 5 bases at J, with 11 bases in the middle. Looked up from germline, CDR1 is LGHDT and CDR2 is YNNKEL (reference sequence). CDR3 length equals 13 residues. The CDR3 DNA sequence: TGTGCCAGCAGCCACCGGGGTGAGAACGAGCAGTACTTC. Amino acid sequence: CASSHRGENEQYF.

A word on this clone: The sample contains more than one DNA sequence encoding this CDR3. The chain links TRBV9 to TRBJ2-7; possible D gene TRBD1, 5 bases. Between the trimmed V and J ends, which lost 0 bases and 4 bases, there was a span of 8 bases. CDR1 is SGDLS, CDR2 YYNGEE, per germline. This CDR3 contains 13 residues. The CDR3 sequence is CASSVAPGYEQYF. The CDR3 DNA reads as TGTGCCAGCAGCGTAGCTCCAGGGTACGAGCAGTACTTC.

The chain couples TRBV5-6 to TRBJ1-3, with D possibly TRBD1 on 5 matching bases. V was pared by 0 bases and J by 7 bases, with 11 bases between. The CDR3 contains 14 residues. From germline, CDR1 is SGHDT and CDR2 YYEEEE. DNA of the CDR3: TGTGCCAGCAGCTTGGGGCAGGGTCTGAACACCATATATTTT. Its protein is CASSLGQGLNTIYF.